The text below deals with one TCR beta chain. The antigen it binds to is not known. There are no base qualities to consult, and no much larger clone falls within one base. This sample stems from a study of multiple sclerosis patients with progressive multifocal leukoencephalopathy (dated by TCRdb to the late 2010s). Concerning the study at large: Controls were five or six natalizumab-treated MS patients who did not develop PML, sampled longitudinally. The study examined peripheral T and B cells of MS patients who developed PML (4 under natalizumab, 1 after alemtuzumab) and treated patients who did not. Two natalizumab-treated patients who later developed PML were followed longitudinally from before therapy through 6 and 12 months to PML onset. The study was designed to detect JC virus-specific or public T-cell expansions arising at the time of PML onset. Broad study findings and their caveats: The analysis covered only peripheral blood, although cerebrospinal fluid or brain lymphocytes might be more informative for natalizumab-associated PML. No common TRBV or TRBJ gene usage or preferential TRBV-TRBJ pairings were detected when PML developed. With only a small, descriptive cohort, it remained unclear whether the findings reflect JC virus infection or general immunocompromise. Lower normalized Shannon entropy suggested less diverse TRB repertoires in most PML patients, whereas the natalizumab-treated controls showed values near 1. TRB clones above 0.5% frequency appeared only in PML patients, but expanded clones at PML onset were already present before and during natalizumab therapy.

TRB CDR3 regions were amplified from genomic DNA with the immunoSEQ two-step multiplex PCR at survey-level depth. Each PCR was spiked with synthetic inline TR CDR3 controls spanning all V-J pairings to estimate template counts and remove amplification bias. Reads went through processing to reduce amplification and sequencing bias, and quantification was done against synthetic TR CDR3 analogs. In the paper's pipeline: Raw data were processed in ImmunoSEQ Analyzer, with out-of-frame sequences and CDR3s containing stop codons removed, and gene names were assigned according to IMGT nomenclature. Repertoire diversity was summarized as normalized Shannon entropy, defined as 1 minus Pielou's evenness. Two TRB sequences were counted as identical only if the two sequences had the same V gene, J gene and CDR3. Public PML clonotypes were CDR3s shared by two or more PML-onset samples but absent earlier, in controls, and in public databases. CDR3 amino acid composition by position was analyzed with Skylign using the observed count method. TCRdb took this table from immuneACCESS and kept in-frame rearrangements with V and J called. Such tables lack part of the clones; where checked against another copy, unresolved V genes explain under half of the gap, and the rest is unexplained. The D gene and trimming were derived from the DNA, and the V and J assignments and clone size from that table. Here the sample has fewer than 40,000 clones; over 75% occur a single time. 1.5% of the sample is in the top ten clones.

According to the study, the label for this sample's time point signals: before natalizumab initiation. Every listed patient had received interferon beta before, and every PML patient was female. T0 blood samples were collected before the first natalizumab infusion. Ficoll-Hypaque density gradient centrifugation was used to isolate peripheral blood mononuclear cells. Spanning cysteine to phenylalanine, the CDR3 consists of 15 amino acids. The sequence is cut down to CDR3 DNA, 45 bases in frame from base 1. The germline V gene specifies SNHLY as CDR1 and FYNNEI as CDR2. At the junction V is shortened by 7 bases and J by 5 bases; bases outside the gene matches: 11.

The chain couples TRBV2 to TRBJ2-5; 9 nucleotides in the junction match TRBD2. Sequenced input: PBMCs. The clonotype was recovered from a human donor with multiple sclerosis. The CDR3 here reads CASTPLASGTETQYF. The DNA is TGTGCCAGCACGCCCCTAGCTAGCGGGACGGAGACCCAGTACTTC.